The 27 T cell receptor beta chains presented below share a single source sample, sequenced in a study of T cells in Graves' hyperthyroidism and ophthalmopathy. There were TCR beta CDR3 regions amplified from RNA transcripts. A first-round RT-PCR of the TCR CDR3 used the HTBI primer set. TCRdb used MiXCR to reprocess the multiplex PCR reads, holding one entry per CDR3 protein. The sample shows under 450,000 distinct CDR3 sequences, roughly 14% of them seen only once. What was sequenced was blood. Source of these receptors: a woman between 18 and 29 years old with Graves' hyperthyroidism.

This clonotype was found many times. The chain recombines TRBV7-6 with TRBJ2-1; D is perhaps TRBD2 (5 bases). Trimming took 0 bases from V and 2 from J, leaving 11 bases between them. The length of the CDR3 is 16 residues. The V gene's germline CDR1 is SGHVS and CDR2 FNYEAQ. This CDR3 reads CASSLASRGAYNEQFF. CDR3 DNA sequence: TGTGCCAGCAGCTTAGCATCACGGGGAGCCTACAATGAGCAGTTCTTC.

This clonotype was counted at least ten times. CDR3 loop: CASSSTGDTQYF. The CDR3 DNA follows: TGTGCCAGCAGCTCGACAGGAGATACGCAGTATTTT. This chain uses TRBV7-3 with TRBJ2-3; D may be TRBD1 (6 bases). The CDR3 totals 12 residues. V was trimmed by 4 bases and J by 5 bases, leaving 7 bases between them. Germline V gene sequence: CDR1 SGHTA, CDR2 FQGTGA.

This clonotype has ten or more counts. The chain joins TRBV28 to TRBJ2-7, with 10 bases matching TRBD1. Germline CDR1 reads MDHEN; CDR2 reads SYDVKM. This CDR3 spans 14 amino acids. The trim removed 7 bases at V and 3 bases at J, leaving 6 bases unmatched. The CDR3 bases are TGTGCCAGCACTCCGACAGGGGGCGGCTACGAGCAGTACTTC. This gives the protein CASTPTGGGYEQYF.

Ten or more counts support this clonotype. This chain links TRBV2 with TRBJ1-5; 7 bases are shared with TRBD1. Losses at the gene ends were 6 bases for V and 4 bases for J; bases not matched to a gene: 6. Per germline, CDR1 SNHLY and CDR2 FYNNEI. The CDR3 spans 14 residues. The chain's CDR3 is CASRGTAWNQPQHF. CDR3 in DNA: TGTGCCAGCAGAGGGACAGCCTGGAATCAGCCCCAGCATTTT.

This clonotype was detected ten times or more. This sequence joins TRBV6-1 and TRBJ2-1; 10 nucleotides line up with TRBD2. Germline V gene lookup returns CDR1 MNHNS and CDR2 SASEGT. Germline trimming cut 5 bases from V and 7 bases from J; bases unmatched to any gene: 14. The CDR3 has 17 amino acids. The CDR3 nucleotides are TGTGCCAGCAGTCGCACTCTACTAGCGGGGTCTCGGAATGAGCAGTTCTTC. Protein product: CASSRTLLAGSRNEQFF.

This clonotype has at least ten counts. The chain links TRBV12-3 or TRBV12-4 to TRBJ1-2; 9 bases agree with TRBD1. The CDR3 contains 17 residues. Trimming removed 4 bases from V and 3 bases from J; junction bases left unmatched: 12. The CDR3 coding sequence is TGTGCCAGCAGTTCGGGAGCGGGACAGGGAAGAGACTATGGCTACACCTTC. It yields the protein CASSSGAGQGRDYGYTF.

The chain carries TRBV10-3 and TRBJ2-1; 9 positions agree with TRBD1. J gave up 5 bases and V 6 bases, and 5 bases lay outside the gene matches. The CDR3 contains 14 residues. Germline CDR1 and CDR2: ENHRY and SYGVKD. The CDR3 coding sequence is TGTGCCATCAGCGGGACAGGGCCGGACAATGAGCAGTTCTTC. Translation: CAISGTGPDNEQFF.

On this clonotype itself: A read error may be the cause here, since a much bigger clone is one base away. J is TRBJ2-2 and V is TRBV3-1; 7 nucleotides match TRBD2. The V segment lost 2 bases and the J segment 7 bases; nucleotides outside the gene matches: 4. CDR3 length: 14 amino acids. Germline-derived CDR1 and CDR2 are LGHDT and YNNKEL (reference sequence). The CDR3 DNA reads TGTGCCAGCAGCCAACACGGGGGGTACGGGGAGCTGTTTTTT. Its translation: CASSQHGGYGELFF.

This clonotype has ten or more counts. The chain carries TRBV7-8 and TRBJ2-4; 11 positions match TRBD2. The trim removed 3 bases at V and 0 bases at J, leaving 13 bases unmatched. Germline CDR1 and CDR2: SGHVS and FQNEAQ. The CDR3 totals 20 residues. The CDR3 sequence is CASSFDTLAGVVLAKNIQYF. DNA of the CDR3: TGTGCCAGCAGCTTTGATACACTAGCGGGAGTAGTTTTAGCCAAAAACATTCAGTACTTC.

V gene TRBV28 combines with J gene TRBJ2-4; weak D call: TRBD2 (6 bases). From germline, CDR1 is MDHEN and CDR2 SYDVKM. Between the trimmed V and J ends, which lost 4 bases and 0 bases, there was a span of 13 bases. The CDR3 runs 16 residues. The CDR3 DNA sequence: TGTGCCAGCAGTTGGAGGGACCAGGAAGCCAAAAACATTCAGTACTTC. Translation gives CASSWRDQEAKNIQYF.

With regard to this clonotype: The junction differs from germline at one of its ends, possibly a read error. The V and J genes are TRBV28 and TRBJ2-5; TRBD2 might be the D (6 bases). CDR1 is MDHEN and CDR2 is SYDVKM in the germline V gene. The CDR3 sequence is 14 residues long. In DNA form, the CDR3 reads TGCGCCAGCAGTGCGGGGACTTTCCAAGAGACCCAGTACTTC. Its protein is CASSAGTFQETQYF.

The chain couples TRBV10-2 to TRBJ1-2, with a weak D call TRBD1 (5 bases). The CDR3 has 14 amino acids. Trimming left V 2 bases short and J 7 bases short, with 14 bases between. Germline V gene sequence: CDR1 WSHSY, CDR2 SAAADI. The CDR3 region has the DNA TGCGCCAGCAGTGAGCCCACAGGATTGTTTGGCTACACCTTC. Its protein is CASSEPTGLFGYTF.

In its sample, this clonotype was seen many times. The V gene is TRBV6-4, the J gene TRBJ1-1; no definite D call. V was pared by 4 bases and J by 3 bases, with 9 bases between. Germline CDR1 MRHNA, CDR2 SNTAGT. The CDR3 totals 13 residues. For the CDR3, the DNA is TGTGCCAGCAGTGGGAGGGCATACACTGAAGCTTTCTTT. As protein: CASSGRAYTEAFF.

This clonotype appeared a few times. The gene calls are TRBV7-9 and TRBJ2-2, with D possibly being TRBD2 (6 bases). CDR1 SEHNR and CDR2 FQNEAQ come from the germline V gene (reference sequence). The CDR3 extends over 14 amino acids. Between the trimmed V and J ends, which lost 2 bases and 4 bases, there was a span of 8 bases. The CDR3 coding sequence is TGTGCCAGCAGCTTATCGGGGGTCACCGGGGAGCTGTTTTTT. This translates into CASSLSGVTGELFF.

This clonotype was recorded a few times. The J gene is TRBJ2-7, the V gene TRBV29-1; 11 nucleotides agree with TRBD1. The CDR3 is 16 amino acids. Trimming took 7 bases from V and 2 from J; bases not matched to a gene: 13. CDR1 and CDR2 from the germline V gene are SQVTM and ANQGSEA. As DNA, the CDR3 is TGCAGCGCACGAGGGACAGGGGGATTTGGACCCTACGAGCAGTACTTC. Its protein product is CSARGTGGFGPYEQYF.

The CDR3 bases are TGTGCCAGCGGTGGGGGGGTATCCTACGAGCAGTACTTC. Its translation is CASGGGVSYEQYF. The chain recombines TRBV28 with TRBJ2-7, with 7 bases matching TRBD2. This CDR3 has 13 residues. The germline gives CDR1 MDHEN, CDR2 SYDVKM. The junction had 5 bases not matched to a gene; V was cut back by 8 bases and J by 1 base.

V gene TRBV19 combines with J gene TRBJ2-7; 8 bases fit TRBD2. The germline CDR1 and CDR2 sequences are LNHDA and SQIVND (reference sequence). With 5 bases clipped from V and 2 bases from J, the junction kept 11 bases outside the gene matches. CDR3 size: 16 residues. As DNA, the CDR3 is TGTGCCAGTAGTCAGGCGGGGGGCCGTTCCCCCTACGAGCAGTACTTC. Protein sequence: CASSQAGGRSPYEQYF.

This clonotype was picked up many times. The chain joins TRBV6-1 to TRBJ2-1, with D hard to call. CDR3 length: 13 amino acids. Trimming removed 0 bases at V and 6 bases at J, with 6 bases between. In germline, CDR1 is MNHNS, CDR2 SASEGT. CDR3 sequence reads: CASSEAHINEQFF. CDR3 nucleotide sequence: TGTGCCAGCAGTGAAGCGCACATCAATGAGCAGTTCTTC.

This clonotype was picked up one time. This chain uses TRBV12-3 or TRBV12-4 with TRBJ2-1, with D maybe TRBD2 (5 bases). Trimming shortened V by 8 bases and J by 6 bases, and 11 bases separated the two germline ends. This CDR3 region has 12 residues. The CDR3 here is CASEGESNEQFF. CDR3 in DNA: TGTGCCAGCGAGGGTGAAAGCAATGAGCAGTTCTTC.

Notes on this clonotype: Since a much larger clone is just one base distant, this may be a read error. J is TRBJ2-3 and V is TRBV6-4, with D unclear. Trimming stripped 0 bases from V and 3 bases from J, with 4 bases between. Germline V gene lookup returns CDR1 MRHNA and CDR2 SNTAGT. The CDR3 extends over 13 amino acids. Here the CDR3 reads CASSDSETDTQYF. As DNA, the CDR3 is TGTGCCAGCAGTGACTCGGAGACAGATACGCAGTATTTT.

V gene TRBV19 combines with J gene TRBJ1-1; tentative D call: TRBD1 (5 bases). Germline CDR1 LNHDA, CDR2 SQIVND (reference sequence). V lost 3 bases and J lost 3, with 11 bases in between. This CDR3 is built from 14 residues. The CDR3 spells CASSIGGMDTEAFF. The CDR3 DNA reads TGTGCCAGTAGTATCGGGGGAATGGACACTGAAGCTTTCTTT.

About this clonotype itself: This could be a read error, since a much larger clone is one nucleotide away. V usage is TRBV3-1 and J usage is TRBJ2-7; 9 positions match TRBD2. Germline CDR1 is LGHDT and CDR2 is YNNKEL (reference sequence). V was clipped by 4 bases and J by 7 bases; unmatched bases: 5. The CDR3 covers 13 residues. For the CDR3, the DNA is TGTGCCAGCAGCCTCGGACTAGCGCGGGAGCAGTACTTC. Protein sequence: CASSLGLAREQYF.

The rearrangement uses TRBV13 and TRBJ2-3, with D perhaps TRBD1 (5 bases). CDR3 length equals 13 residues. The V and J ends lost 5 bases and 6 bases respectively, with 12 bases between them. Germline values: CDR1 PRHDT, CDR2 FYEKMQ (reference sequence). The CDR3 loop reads CASSTSGPDTQYF. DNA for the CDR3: TGTGCCAGCAGCACTTCAGGGCCCGATACGCAGTATTTT.

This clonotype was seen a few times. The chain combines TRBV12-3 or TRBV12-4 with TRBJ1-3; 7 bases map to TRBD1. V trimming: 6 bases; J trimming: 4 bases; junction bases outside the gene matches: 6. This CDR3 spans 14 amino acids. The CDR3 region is CASSYGQAGNTIYF. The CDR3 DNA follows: TGTGCCAGCAGCTACGGACAGGCGGGAAACACCATATATTTT.

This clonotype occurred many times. CDR3: CASSLVSGEQGVEQYF. CDR3 DNA sequence: TGTGCCAGCAGCTTAGTCTCCGGGGAACAGGGGGTTGAGCAGTACTTC. The chain has TRBV7-9 and TRBJ2-7; 8 bases are a match to TRBD1. Trimming cost V 1 base and J 7 bases; bases outside gene matches: 12. Germline assignment: CDR1 SEHNR and CDR2 FQNEAQ (reference sequence). The CDR3 runs to 16 residues.

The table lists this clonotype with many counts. The CDR3 DNA reads as TGCAGCGTTGAATTACTAGCGGGCTCCTACGAGCAGTACTTC. It translates to CSVELLAGSYEQYF. The gene calls are TRBV29-1 and TRBJ2-7; 9 nucleotides line up with TRBD2. Trimming cost V 2 bases and J 0 bases; bases outside gene matches: 2. The germline gives CDR1 SQVTM, CDR2 ANQGSEA. This CDR3 has 14 residues.

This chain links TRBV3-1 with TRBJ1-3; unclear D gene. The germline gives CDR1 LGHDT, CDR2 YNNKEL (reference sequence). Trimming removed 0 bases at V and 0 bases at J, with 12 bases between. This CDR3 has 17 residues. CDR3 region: CASSQEAVLFSGNTIYF. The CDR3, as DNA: TGTGCCAGCAGCCAAGAAGCAGTCCTTTTCTCTGGAAACACCATATATTTT.